These 30 T cell receptor beta chains were sequenced from one sample in a study of CD8 T cells in Susac syndrome. When the RNA was reverse transcribed, random hexamers were used with an input of roughly 0.45 to 1 ug. In TCRdb, the immunoSEQ multiplex PCR reads were re-called with MiXCR into one record per CDR3 protein. The profile shows 25,000 to 30,000 distinct CDR3 sequences, roughly 94% of them singletons. The sample taken for sequencing was CD8+ T cells from PBMCs. The receptor set was obtained from a human donor in good health.

CDR3 DNA: TGTGCCAGCAGCCCACAGGGGGGGAACACTGAAGCTTTCTTT. Amino acid sequence: CASSPQGGNTEAFF. The V gene is TRBV7-6, the J gene TRBJ1-1, with 8 bases matching TRBD1. Germline trimming cut 5 bases from V and 1 base from J; bases unmatched to any gene: 3. Germline-derived CDR1 and CDR2 are SGHVS and FNYEAQ. The CDR3 spans 14 residues.

The chain carries TRBV7-2 and TRBJ2-5, with TRBD2 matching 12 bases. Unmatched junction bases numbered 8, after V lost 5 bases and J lost 4 bases. The CDR3 loop spans 16 amino acids. CDR1 and CDR2 (germline): SGHTA, FQGNSA. The CDR3 DNA sequence: TGTGCCAGCAGCCTATGGCCTAGCGGGGGGGGAGAGACCCAGTACTTC. It translates to CASSLWPSGGGETQYF.

This chain uses TRBV12-3 or TRBV12-4 with TRBJ2-1, with 7 bases lining up with TRBD2. CDR3 length equals 11 residues. With V trimmed by 6 bases and J by 15 bases, 8 bases remained unmatched. CDR3 in DNA: TGTGCCAGCAGACTAGGGGAGGGAACGTTCTTC. Amino acids: CASRLGEGTFF.

The CDR3 reads CASRIDYGTEAFF. The CDR3 bases are TGTGCCAGCAGAATTGACTACGGGACTGAAGCTTTCTTT. The chain combines TRBV12-3 or TRBV12-4 with TRBJ1-1; D is uncertain. Trimming pared 6 bases from V and 5 bases from J, leaving 13 bases between. The CDR3 is 13 residues long.

Regarding this clonotype: Germline and junction disagree at one end, which may indicate a read error. The rearrangement links TRBV9 to TRBJ1-2; a weak D match, TRBD1 (5 bases). Germline CDR1 reads SGDLS; CDR2 reads YYNGEE. There are 15 residues in the CDR3. The CDR3 DNA follows: TGTGCCAGCAGCGCCTTTGGGGGAACTAACTATGGCTACAACTTC. Encoded protein: CASSAFGGTNYGYNF.

This clonotype was seen only once. This chain uses TRBV15 with TRBJ2-2; 7 nucleotides agree with TRBD1. V shed 1 base, J shed 1 base, and the junction held 3 bases outside the gene matches. Germline V gene sequence: CDR1 LNHNV, CDR2 YYDKDF (reference sequence). CDR3 length equals 16 residues. The CDR3 bases are TGTGCCACCAGCAGAGTGGACAGGAGGAACACCGGGGAGCTGTTTTTT. It translates to CATSRVDRRNTGELFF.

The genes are TRBV6-6 and TRBJ1-6; 8 bases align to TRBD1. Trimming took 2 bases from V and 9 from J; bases not matched to a gene: 9. The CDR3 totals 16 residues. CDR1 is MNHNY, CDR2 SVGAGI, per germline (reference sequence). CDR3 region: CASSYPPTGALSPLHF. As DNA, the CDR3 is TGTGCCAGCAGTTACCCCCCGACAGGGGCCCTTTCACCCCTCCACTTT.

V usage is TRBV9 and J usage is TRBJ2-1; D remains unclear. V shed 0 bases and J shed 6 bases, with 19 bases lying between them. The germline CDR1 and CDR2 sequences are SGDLS and YYNGEE. CDR3 size: 17 residues. CDR3 DNA sequence: TGTGCCAGCAGCGTAGGCACCGGGTCAGGAGCCCCCAATGAGCAGTTCTTC. This codes for CASSVGTGSGAPNEQFF.

This clonotype came up a few times. The V gene is TRBV30, the J gene TRBJ2-2, with 10 bases aligning to TRBD2. The junction had 10 bases not matched to a gene; V was cut back by 4 bases and J by 2 bases. Germline loops: CDR1 GTSNPN, CDR2 SVGIG (reference sequence). This CDR3 has 17 residues. In DNA, the CDR3 is TGTGCCTGGACCGAAATGAGCGGGGGGGATAACACCGGGGAGCTGTTTTTT. Encoded protein: CAWTEMSGGDNTGELFF.

V and J are TRBV6-2 or TRBV6-3 and TRBJ1-5; no clear D gene. The CDR3 spans 15 residues. V gave up 6 bases and J gave up 2 bases, with 14 bases separating them. Germline-derived CDR1 and CDR2 are MNHEY and SVGEGT. The CDR3 DNA reads TGTGCCAGCAGCCCGGGGAGGGTCGGCAATCAGCCCCAGCATTTT. This gives the protein CASSPGRVGNQPQHF.

This clonotype was picked up one time. The chain has TRBV7-9 and TRBJ2-2, with 11 nucleotides matching TRBD1. V was pared by 5 bases and J by 10 bases, with 9 bases of the junction left unmatched. Germline lookup yields CDR1 SEHNR and CDR2 FQNEAQ (reference sequence). The CDR3 consists of 15 residues. This chain's CDR3 is CASSPRDRGSEELFF. Written as DNA, the CDR3 is TGTGCCAGCAGCCCCAGGGACAGGGGGTCGGAGGAGCTGTTTTTT.

The chain uses TRBV27 and TRBJ2-1; D perhaps matches TRBD1 (6 bases). Germline CDR1 reads MNHEY; CDR2 reads SMNVEV (reference sequence). The CDR3 runs 14 residues. Trimming stripped 1 base from V and 9 bases from J, with 13 bases between. Here the CDR3 DNA reads TGTGCCAGCAGTTTATGGGTTGAACAGGGTGAGCAGTTCTTC. It yields the protein CASSLWVEQGEQFF.

The chain joins TRBV6-5 to TRBJ2-5; tentatively, D is TRBD1 (5 bases). Trimming took off 9 bases at V and 0 bases at J, with 8 bases between the two ends. CDR3 length: 12 residues. Germline CDR1 and CDR2: MNHEY and SVGAGI. The CDR3 nucleotides are TGTGCCAGTGGACAAGACCAAGAGACCCAGTACTTC. Translation: CASGQDQETQYF.

The chain joins TRBV18 to TRBJ2-7; D is possibly TRBD1 (6 bases). Trimming stripped 3 bases from V and 0 bases from J, with 9 bases between. Germline CDR1 and CDR2: KGHSH and LQKENI. This CDR3 contains 14 residues. The chain's CDR3 is CASSPDRSSYEQYF. The DNA of the CDR3 is TGTGCCAGCTCACCTGACAGGAGCTCCTACGAGCAGTACTTC.

The chain links TRBV29-1 to TRBJ1-1; D perhaps matches TRBD1 (5 bases). The CDR3 loop spans 12 amino acids. Germline CDR1 SQVTM, CDR2 ANQGSEA. Trimming left V 6 bases short and J 3 bases short, with 11 bases between. CDR3 loop: CSVGPGDTEAFF. In DNA, the CDR3 is TGCAGCGTGGGGCCTGGGGACACTGAAGCTTTCTTT.

This sequence joins TRBV6-4 and TRBJ2-1; 14 nucleotides line up with TRBD2. The CDR3 extends over 15 amino acids. The V gene end was trimmed by 2 bases and the J gene end by 7 bases; junction bases not matched to a gene: 1. From germline, CDR1 is MRHNA and CDR2 SNTAGT. The CDR3 loop reads CASSDRLAGGNEQFF. CDR3 DNA sequence: TGTGCCAGCAGTGACCGACTAGCGGGGGGGAATGAGCAGTTCTTC.

V usage is TRBV12-5 and J usage is TRBJ2-7; possible D gene TRBD1, 6 bases. The CDR3 extends over 13 amino acids. Germline V lookup: CDR1 LGHNT, CDR2 FRNRAP. V lost 1 base, J lost 5 bases, and 9 bases lay in between. CDR3 coding DNA: TGTGCTAGTGGTTTGGGAAACAGGGACGAGCAGTACTTC. As protein: CASGLGNRDEQYF.

The CDR3 coding sequence is TGCGCCAGCAGTGGTACAACTAGCAGGAGGGAGACCCAGTACTTC. Translated: CASSGTTSRRETQYF. This rearrangement joins TRBV10-2 to TRBJ2-5; D is perhaps TRBD2 (6 bases). Germline V gives CDR1 WSHSY, CDR2 SAAADI. V lost 4 bases and J lost 5, with 17 bases in between. This CDR3 has 15 residues.

This sequence joins TRBV9 and TRBJ1-2, with TRBD1 matching over 9 bases. V dropped 4 bases and J dropped 5; count of bases not matched to a gene: 6. The CDR3 spans 14 residues. Looked up from germline, CDR1 is SGDLS and CDR2 is YYNGEE. The CDR3 reads CASSHPGTGYGYTF. The CDR3 nucleotides read TGTGCCAGCAGCCACCCTGGGACAGGGTATGGCTACACCTTC.

In this sample, this clonotype turned up a few times. This sequence joins TRBV6-2 or TRBV6-3 and TRBJ2-5; 8 bases are shared with TRBD1. Germline V CDR1 and CDR2: MNHEY, SVGEGT. The CDR3 loop spans 12 amino acids. The J segment lost 7 bases and the V segment lost 7 bases, leaving 5 bases of the junction unmatched. The CDR3 DNA reads as TGTGCCAGCACTGGACAGGGATGGACCCAGTACTTC. As protein: CASTGQGWTQYF.

This chain joins TRBV3-1 and TRBJ2-7; TRBD1 might be the D (6 bases). From germline, CDR1 is LGHDT and CDR2 YNNKEL (reference sequence). Trimming shortened V by 3 bases and J by 3 bases, and 12 bases separated the two germline ends. The CDR3 is 14 residues long. CDR3 in amino acids: CASSQRTEYYEQYF. Here the CDR3 DNA reads TGTGCCAGCAGCCAGCGGACAGAATACTACGAGCAGTACTTC.

The chain combines TRBV7-9 with TRBJ1-1; D unclear. The CDR3 is 10 amino acids. Trimming took off 8 bases at V and 3 bases at J, with 4 bases between the two ends. Germline CDR1 and CDR2: SEHNR and FQNEAQ (reference sequence). The CDR3 DNA follows: TGTGCCAGCGGGTACACTGAAGCTTTCTTT. Protein: CASGYTEAFF.

The chain joins TRBV2 to TRBJ2-1; 10 bases are a match to TRBD2. The length of the CDR3 is 20 residues. Germline values: CDR1 SNHLY, CDR2 FYNNEI. Trimming took 2 bases from V and 0 from J; bases not matched to a gene: 13. The CDR3 loop is CASSELASGGPPSSYNEQFF. The CDR3 DNA sequence: TGTGCCAGCAGTGAATTAGCTAGCGGGGGCCCACCGAGCTCCTACAATGAGCAGTTCTTC. Variable domain in full (rest from reference TRBV2 and TRBJ2-1): EPEVTQTPSHQVTQMGQEVILRCVPISNHLYFYWYRQILGQKVEFLVSFYNNEISEKSEIFDDQFSVERPDGSNFTLKIRSTKLEDSAMYFCASSELASGGPPSSYNEQFFGPGTRLTVL.

The rearrangement uses TRBV5-4 and TRBJ2-3; D is tentatively TRBD1 or TRBD2 (6 bases each). V was cut by 0 bases and J by 8 bases, with 7 bases left in between. This CDR3 comprises 12 residues. Germline-derived CDR1 and CDR2 are SGHNT and YYREEE (reference sequence). The CDR3 region has the DNA TGTGCCAGCAGCTTGGGGGGGGCTACGCAGTATTTT. Amino acids: CASSLGGATQYF.

The chain is built from TRBV6-1 and TRBJ1-1; TRBD1 agrees at 7 bases. The CDR3 runs 15 residues. V shed 6 bases and J 4 bases; nucleotides not matched to a gene: 11. CDR1 and CDR2 (germline): MNHNS, SASEGT. Here the CDR3 DNA reads TGTGCCAGCAGGACTATAGACAGGGTGGCCACTGAAGCTTTCTTT. Translated, it gives CASRTIDRVATEAFF.

The chain couples TRBV7-2 to TRBJ1-1; D might be TRBD1 (6 bases). Germline V CDR1 and CDR2: SGHTA, FQGNSA. V lost 7 bases and J 1 base, leaving 13 bases between the germline ends. The CDR3 has 14 residues. In DNA form, the CDR3 reads TGTGCCAGCACCCTCGTCAGGGGGAACACTGAAGCTTTCTTT. Its protein is CASTLVRGNTEAFF.

The chain couples TRBV7-9 to TRBJ2-5; D not certain. V was shortened by 5 bases and J by 4 bases, with 14 bases between the two germline ends. The germline gives CDR1 SEHNR, CDR2 FQNEAQ (reference sequence). CDR3 length: 14 amino acids. CDR3 in amino acids: CASSTFPVRETQYF. CDR3 sequence (DNA): TGTGCCAGCAGCACATTTCCGGTCCGAGAGACCCAGTACTTC. Supplemented by reference TRBV7-9 and TRBJ2-5, the full variable domain reads DTGVSQNPRHKITKRGQNVTFRCDPISEHNRLYWYRQTLGQGPEFLTYFQNEAQLEKSRLLSDRFSAERPKGSFSTLEIQRTEQGDSAMYLCASSTFPVRETQYFGPGTRLLVL.

The chain employs TRBV12-3 or TRBV12-4 and TRBJ2-3; 9 positions agree with TRBD2. Unmatched junction bases numbered 5, after V lost 3 bases and J lost 4 bases. The CDR3 is made up of 15 amino acids. The DNA for the CDR3 is TGTGCCAGCAGTTTCTACGGCGGGGGGGCAGATACGCAGTATTTT. Its protein is CASSFYGGGADTQYF.

The rearrangement joins TRBV20-1 to TRBJ1-6, with 8 bases that match TRBD1. V lost 2 bases to trimming and J lost 9 bases; unmatched junction nucleotides: 9. CDR1 is DFQATT and CDR2 is SNEGSKA in the germline V gene (reference sequence). This CDR3 spans 15 amino acids. The chain's CDR3 is CSARSGQGGSSPLHF. CDR3 nucleotide sequence: TGCAGTGCTAGATCCGGACAGGGTGGGAGTTCACCCCTCCACTTT.

This chain joins TRBV6-4 and TRBJ2-3, with D perhaps assigned TRBD1 or TRBD2 (6 bases each). The CDR3 sequence is 14 residues long. Germline V lookup: CDR1 MRHNA, CDR2 SNTAGT. The V end lost 11 bases, the J end lost 0 bases, and 15 bases lay between the germline ends. CDR3 in DNA: TGTGCCCCGGGGGCGGAGAAGAGCACAGATACGCAGTATTTT. It specifies CAPGAEKSTDTQYF.